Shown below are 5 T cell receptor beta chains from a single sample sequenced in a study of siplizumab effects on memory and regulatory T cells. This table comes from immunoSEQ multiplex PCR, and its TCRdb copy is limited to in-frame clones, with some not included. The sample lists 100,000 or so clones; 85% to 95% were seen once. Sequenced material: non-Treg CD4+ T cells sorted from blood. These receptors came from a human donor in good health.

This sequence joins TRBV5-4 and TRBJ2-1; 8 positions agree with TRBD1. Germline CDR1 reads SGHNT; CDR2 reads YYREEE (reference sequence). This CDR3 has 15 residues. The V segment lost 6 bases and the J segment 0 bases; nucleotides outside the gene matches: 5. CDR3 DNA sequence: TGTGCCAGCACCAGACAGGGGAGCTCCTACAATGAGCAGTTCTTC. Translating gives CASTRQGSSYNEQFF. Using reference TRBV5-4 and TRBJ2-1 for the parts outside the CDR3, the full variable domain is ETGVTQSPTHLIKTRGQQVTLRCSSQSGHNTVSWYQQALGQGPQFIFQYYREEENGRGNFPPRFSGLQFPNYSSELNVNALELDDSALYLCASTRQGSSYNEQFFGPGTRLTVL.

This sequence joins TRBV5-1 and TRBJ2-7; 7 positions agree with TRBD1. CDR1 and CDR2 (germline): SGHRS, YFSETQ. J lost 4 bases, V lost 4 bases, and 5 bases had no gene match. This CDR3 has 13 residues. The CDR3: CASSPGQRYEQYF. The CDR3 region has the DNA TGCGCCAGCAGCCCGGGACAGAGATACGAGCAGTACTTC.

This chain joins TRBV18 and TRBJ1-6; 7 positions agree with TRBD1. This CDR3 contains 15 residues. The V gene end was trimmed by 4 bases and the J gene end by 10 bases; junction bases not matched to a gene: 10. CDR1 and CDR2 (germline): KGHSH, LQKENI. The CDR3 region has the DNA TGTGCCAGCTCACAACAACAGGGGAGTGACTCACCCCTCCACTTT. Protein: CASSQQQGSDSPLHF.

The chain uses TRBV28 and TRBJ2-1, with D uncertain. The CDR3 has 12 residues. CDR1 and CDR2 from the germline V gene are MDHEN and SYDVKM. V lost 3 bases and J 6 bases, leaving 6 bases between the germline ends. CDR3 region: CASSFSTNEQFF. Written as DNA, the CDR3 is TGTGCCAGCAGTTTTTCTACCAATGAGCAGTTCTTC.

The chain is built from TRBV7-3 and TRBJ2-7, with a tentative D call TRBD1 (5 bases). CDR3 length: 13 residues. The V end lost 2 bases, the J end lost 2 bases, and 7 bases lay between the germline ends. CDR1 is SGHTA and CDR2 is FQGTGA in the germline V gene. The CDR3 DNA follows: TGTGCCAGCAGCTTACCAGGGACCTACGAGCAGTACTTC. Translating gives CASSLPGTYEQYF.